The sequence of this T cell receptor (beta chain) was determined in a study of PD-1 blockade in classical Hodgkin lymphoma. Across the study: Every 2 weeks, patients had 3 mg/kg nivolumab intravenously.

A note on this clone: Its antigen is still unknown.

Time point meaning: cycle 4 day 1 (C4D1), after 6 weeks of nivolumab. After autologous stem cell transplantation all patients relapsed, and prior brentuximab vedotin exposure differed between cohorts. Germline V gene data show CDR1 as MNHNS and CDR2 as SASEGT. The CDR3 runs to 14 residues. The J segment lost 5 bases and the V segment lost 1 base, leaving 2 bases of the junction unmatched. Sequencing used immunoSEQ multiplex PCR; TCRdb keeps in-frame clones, though not all of them. The sample has 21,000 or so clones, 85% to 90% seen once. General study results and limits: Compared with baseline, CD4+ but not CD8+ TCR diversity had risen significantly by C4D1.

The clonotype originates from a human donor with classical Hodgkin lymphoma. The sequences come from peripheral blood mononuclear cells (PBMCs), collected before the fourth cycle of nivolumab. The V gene is TRBV6-1, the J gene TRBJ2-7; 10 nucleotides line up with TRBD1. The CDR3 spells CASSEGTGGDEQYF. CDR3 bases: TGTGCCAGCAGTGAAGGGACAGGGGGAGACGAGCAGTACTTC.